This T cell receptor beta chain was recovered during a study of T-cell reconstitution after alpha-beta-depleted transplantation in children (dated by TCRdb to the mid-2010s). As for the study more broadly: Using TCR repertoire profiling, the study followed T-cell immune reconstitution in a quantitative way in children after TCRalphabeta/CD19-depleted allogeneic hematopoietic cell transplantation.

This clonotype came up many times. Its specific antigen is unknown. Nothing much larger sits one base from this clone, and base qualities are not available. To prepare the library, PCR was applied. The sequencing machine was an Illumina HiSeq 2500. Molecular barcoding was employed in the preparation of TCR libraries, with unique molecular identifiers being used to normalize TCRbeta repertoire quantification. The raw public data were reprocessed by TCRdb itself: fastp quality trimming at Q25, MiXCR clonotype calling, in-frame beta chains only. Each CDR3 protein appears once, grouped with its most common genes and DNA. Within this sample are hundreds of thousands of distinct CDR3 sequences, with roughly 9% of them counted one time only. The biggest ten clones account for 5.5% to 8% of the sample. The sequenced sample was PBMCs from the stem cell graft donor, obtained from the stem cell graft. This sequence originates from a human donor who donated a stem cell graft to a child with acute lymphoblastic leukemia.

The CDR3 protein sequence reads: CASSQGQGAGQETQYF. DNA sequence: TGTGCCAGCTCTCAAGGACAGGGGGCAGGTCAAGAGACCCAGTACTTC. This chain is built from TRBV18 and TRBJ2-5, with 11 middle bases fitting TRBD1. Reading the germline V gene gives CDR1 KGHSH and CDR2 LQKENI. The cysteine opens and the phenylalanine closes a CDR3 of 16 amino acids. The retained sequence is limited to the CDR3, 48 bases, with the frame set at the first base. V loses 6 bases at its end and J loses 2 bases; junction bases beyond the gene matches: 8.